A selection of T cell receptor beta chains follows, all from one sample in a study of blood T cell repertoires in COVID-19. Libraries were prepared by immunoSEQ multiplex PCR; TCRdb keeps only in-frame clonotypes and omits some of them. The sample has approximately 76,000 clones, 85% seen once; the top ten hold around 40%. Sequenced input: peripheral blood. These receptors were collected from a woman older than 75 with active or convalescent COVID-19. Each CDR3 is given with its conserved first and last residue. Fields, in order: clone size, CDR3 length, J gene, D gene, V gene, CDR3 DNA, CDR3 protein. A D gene is named only where the DNA matches it firmly. Part of the rows lack a size; the others show once, few, many or a class for expanded clones.

abundance: -
len: 16
j_gene: TRBJ1-1
d_gene: -
v_gene: TRBV3-1/TRBV3-2
CDR3nt: TGTGCCAGCAGCCAAGTTAAGCGGGGGCGCTGGACTGAAGCTTTCTTT
CDR3aa: CASSQVKRGRWTEAFF

abundance: -
len: 15
j_gene: TRBJ2-7
d_gene: TRBD2
v_gene: TRBV2
CDR3nt: TGTGCCAGCAGTGAGACTAGCGGTGATACCTACGAGCAGTACTTC
CDR3aa: CASSETSGDTYEQYF

abundance: -
len: 17
j_gene: TRBJ2-2
d_gene: TRBD2
v_gene: TRBV3-1/TRBV3-2
CDR3nt: TGTGCCAGCAGCCGGAACTTGACTAGCGGGGGGGGATGGGAGCTGTTTTTT
CDR3aa: CASSRNLTSGGGWELFF

abundance: once
len: 17
j_gene: TRBJ1-3
d_gene: TRBD1
v_gene: TRBV4-3
CDR3nt: TGCGCCAGCAGCCAATCCGGGACAGGTTCAGTTGGGAACACCATATATTTT
CDR3aa: CASSQSGTGSVGNTIYF

abundance: -
len: 12
j_gene: TRBJ2-3
d_gene: -
v_gene: TRBV24-1
CDR3nt: TGTGCCACCAGTGATGTTCGAGATACGCAGTATTTT
CDR3aa: CATSDVRDTQYF

abundance: -
len: 13
j_gene: TRBJ2-7
d_gene: TRBD1
v_gene: TRBV6-5
CDR3nt: TGTGCCAGCAGAGGGACAGACAACTACGAGCAGTACTTC
CDR3aa: CASRGTDNYEQYF

abundance: -
len: 13
j_gene: TRBJ2-1
d_gene: -
v_gene: TRBV4-3
CDR3nt: TGCGCCAGCAGCCAAGTGCTATTTGATGAGCAGTTCTTC
CDR3aa: CASSQVLFDEQFF

abundance: few
len: 16
j_gene: TRBJ2-2
d_gene: TRBD2
v_gene: TRBV30
CDR3nt: TGTGCCTGGAGTGTCCCCTTGGGGGGGTCCACCGGGGAGCTGTTTTTT
CDR3aa: CAWSVPLGGSTGELFF

abundance: -
len: 15
j_gene: TRBJ2-6
d_gene: -
v_gene: TRBV7-3
CDR3nt: TGTGCCAGCAGCTTACCCGGACAGGAGGGTGGCGTCCTGACTTTC
CDR3aa: CASSLPGQEGGVLTF

abundance: -
len: 14
j_gene: TRBJ2-6
d_gene: -
v_gene: TRBV28
CDR3nt: TGTGCCAGCAGTTTGAGCTCTGGGGCCAACGTCCTGACTTTC
CDR3aa: CASSLSSGANVLTF

abundance: -
len: 20
j_gene: TRBJ1-5
d_gene: TRBD1
v_gene: TRBV16
CDR3nt: TGTGCCAGCAGTCGAGAGGCCGGGACAGGGGTTTATTATAGCAATCAGCCCCAGCATTTT
CDR3aa: CASSREAGTGVYYSNQPQHF

abundance: -
len: 15
j_gene: TRBJ2-7
d_gene: -
v_gene: TRBV24-1
CDR3nt: TGTGCCACCAGTGATTTCGCGCGGCTGTCCTACGAGCAGTACTTC
CDR3aa: CATSDFARLSYEQYF

abundance: -
len: 15
j_gene: TRBJ2-3
d_gene: -
v_gene: TRBV5-1
CDR3nt: TGCGCCAGCAGCTTACCTAGTTACAGCACAGATACGCAGTATTTT
CDR3aa: CASSLPSYSTDTQYF

abundance: -
len: 12
j_gene: TRBJ1-5
d_gene: TRBD1
v_gene: TRBV30
CDR3nt: TGTGCCTGGAGTCCCTCCGGGACAGTACAGCATTTT
CDR3aa: CAWSPSGTVQHF

abundance: -
len: 14
j_gene: TRBJ1-1
d_gene: -
v_gene: TRBV7-8
CDR3nt: TGTGCCAGCAGCTTACGGGGGGAAAGCACTGAAGCTTTCTTT
CDR3aa: CASSLRGESTEAFF

abundance: once
len: 13
j_gene: TRBJ2-1
d_gene: -
v_gene: TRBV7-3
CDR3nt: TGTGCCAGCAGCTTAACACGGGACAATGAGCAGTTCTTC
CDR3aa: CASSLTRDNEQFF

abundance: -
len: 15
j_gene: TRBJ2-3
d_gene: -
v_gene: TRBV21-1
CDR3nt: TGTGCCAGCAGCAAACCCGGACTAGAATTGGATACGCAGTATTTT
CDR3aa: CASSKPGLELDTQYF

abundance: -
len: 15
j_gene: TRBJ1-4
d_gene: TRBD1
v_gene: TRBV27
CDR3nt: TGTGCCAGCAGTCTATACAGGGGAGCTAATGAAAAACTGTTTTTT
CDR3aa: CASSLYRGANEKLFF

abundance: -
len: 15
j_gene: TRBJ1-1
d_gene: -
v_gene: TRBV6-4
CDR3nt: TGTGCCAGCACCTACAAACAAGGGAGGGTCCCTGAAGCTTTCTTT
CDR3aa: CASTYKQGRVPEAFF

abundance: -
len: 16
j_gene: TRBJ2-1
d_gene: TRBD2
v_gene: TRBV24-1
CDR3nt: TGTGCCACCAGTGATCCCACAGCGGGGGGCAGAAATGAGCAGTTCTTC
CDR3aa: CATSDPTAGGRNEQFF

abundance: -
len: 16
j_gene: TRBJ2-7
d_gene: TRBD1
v_gene: TRBV7-9
CDR3nt: TGTGCCAGCAGCCGGGGAGACTGGGACAGGGGCTACGAGCAGTACTTC
CDR3aa: CASSRGDWDRGYEQYF

abundance: -
len: 16
j_gene: TRBJ1-1
d_gene: -
v_gene: TRBV13
CDR3nt: TGTGCCAGCAGCTCCGGGGGGGACACTCTGAACACTGAAGCTTTCTTT
CDR3aa: CASSSGGDTLNTEAFF

abundance: -
len: 14
j_gene: TRBJ1-1
d_gene: TRBD1
v_gene: TRBV6-2/TRBV6-3
CDR3nt: TGTGCCAGCAGTTACTCTCAGGGGGGAACTGAAGCTTTCTTT
CDR3aa: CASSYSQGGTEAFF

abundance: -
len: 17
j_gene: TRBJ2-1
d_gene: -
v_gene: TRBV5-1
CDR3nt: TGCGCCAGCAGCCCTCCCGAGGGGGGATTCACTAGCGATGAGCAGTTCTTC
CDR3aa: CASSPPEGGFTSDEQFF

abundance: -
len: 14
j_gene: TRBJ1-1
d_gene: -
v_gene: TRBV25-1
CDR3nt: TGTGCCAGCGATCGTGAGGAGGGAGGGGCTGAAGCTTTCTTT
CDR3aa: CASDREEGGAEAFF

abundance: -
len: 15
j_gene: TRBJ2-2
d_gene: -
v_gene: TRBV20-1
CDR3nt: TGCAGTGCTAGTAGGATCCAAGATAGCGGCGGGGAGCTGTTTTTT
CDR3aa: CSASRIQDSGGELFF

abundance: -
len: 16
j_gene: TRBJ1-1
d_gene: -
v_gene: TRBV2
CDR3nt: TGTGCCAGCAGACTAGCCCGGGCCCTGAGGGGACCTGAAGCTTTCTTT
CDR3aa: CASRLARALRGPEAFF

abundance: -
len: 17
j_gene: TRBJ2-3
d_gene: TRBD2
v_gene: TRBV7-8
CDR3nt: TGTGCCAGCAGCCGAGGACTAGCGGGGGACCACACAGATACGCAGTATTTT
CDR3aa: CASSRGLAGDHTDTQYF

abundance: -
len: 14
j_gene: TRBJ1-2
d_gene: -
v_gene: TRBV7-9
CDR3nt: TGTGCCAGCAGCCCCCTCGGGGTTGGTTATGGCTACACCTTC
CDR3aa: CASSPLGVGYGYTF

abundance: -
len: 14
j_gene: TRBJ2-3
d_gene: -
v_gene: TRBV5-1
CDR3nt: TGCGCCAGCAAAGTCGGGTCCTACACAGATACGCAGTATTTT
CDR3aa: CASKVGSYTDTQYF

abundance: once
len: 17
j_gene: TRBJ1-3
d_gene: TRBD1
v_gene: TRBV5-6
CDR3nt: TGTGCCAGCAGCTACGGATGGACAGGCTTTGTGGGAAACACCATATATTTT
CDR3aa: CASSYGWTGFVGNTIYF

abundance: -
len: 13
j_gene: TRBJ1-5
d_gene: -
v_gene: TRBV19
CDR3nt: TGTGCCAGTAGCATTAGAGAGAATCAGCCCCAGCATTTT
CDR3aa: CASSIRENQPQHF

abundance: -
len: 15
j_gene: TRBJ2-7
d_gene: TRBD2
v_gene: TRBV6-5
CDR3nt: TGTGCCAGCAGTTACTCGACTAGCGGTACCTACGAGCAGTACTTC
CDR3aa: CASSYSTSGTYEQYF

abundance: -
len: 14
j_gene: TRBJ2-3
d_gene: TRBD2
v_gene: TRBV2
CDR3nt: TGTGCCAGCAGTAGACTAGCGGGCACAGATACGCAGTATTTT
CDR3aa: CASSRLAGTDTQYF

abundance: -
len: 14
j_gene: TRBJ1-4
d_gene: -
v_gene: TRBV7-9
CDR3nt: TGTGCCAGCAGCTCACCGCTGAGGCGGGAAAAACTGTTTTTT
CDR3aa: CASSSPLRREKLFF

abundance: -
len: 13
j_gene: TRBJ1-1
d_gene: -
v_gene: TRBV3-1/TRBV3-2
CDR3nt: TGTGCCAGCAGCCGGACTTACCAGACCTTAGCTTTCTTT
CDR3aa: CASSRTYQTLAFF